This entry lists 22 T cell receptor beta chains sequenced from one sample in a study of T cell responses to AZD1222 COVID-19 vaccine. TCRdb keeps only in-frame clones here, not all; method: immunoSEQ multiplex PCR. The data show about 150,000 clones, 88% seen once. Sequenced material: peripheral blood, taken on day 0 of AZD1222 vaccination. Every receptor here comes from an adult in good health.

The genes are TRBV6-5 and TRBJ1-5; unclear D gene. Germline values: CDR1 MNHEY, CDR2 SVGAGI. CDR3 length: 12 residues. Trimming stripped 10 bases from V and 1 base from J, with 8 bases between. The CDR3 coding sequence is TGTGCCATAGGCCGGAGCAATCAGCCCCAGCATTTT. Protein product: CAIGRSNQPQHF.

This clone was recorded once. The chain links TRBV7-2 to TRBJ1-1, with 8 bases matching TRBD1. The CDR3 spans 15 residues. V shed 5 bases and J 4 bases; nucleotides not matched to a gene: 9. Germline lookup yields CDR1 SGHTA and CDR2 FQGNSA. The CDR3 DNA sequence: TGTGCCAGCAGCGCCAGACAGGGGACGGGCACTGAAGCTTTCTTT. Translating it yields CASSARQGTGTEAFF.

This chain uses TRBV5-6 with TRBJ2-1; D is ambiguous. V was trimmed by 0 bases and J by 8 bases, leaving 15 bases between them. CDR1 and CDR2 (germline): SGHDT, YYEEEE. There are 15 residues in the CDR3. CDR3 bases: TGTGCCAGCAGCTTGGGTCCTAGAGGTGACGATGAGCAGTTCTTC. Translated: CASSLGPRGDDEQFF.

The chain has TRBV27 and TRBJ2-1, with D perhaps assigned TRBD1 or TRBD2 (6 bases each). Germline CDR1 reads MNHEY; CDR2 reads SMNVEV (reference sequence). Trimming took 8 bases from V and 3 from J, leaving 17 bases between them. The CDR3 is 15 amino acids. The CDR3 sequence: CASSIRGPIYNEQFF. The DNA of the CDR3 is TGTGCCAGCTCCATCCGGGGGCCAATCTACAATGAGCAGTTCTTC.

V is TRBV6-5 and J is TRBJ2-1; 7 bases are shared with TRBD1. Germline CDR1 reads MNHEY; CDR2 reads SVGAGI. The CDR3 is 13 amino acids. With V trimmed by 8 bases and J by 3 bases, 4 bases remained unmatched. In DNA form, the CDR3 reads TGTGCCAGCTCGGGACAGAACTACAATGAGCAGTTCTTC. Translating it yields CASSGQNYNEQFF.

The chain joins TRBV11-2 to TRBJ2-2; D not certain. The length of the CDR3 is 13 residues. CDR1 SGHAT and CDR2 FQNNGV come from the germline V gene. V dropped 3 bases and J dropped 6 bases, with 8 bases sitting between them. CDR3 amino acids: CASSFGDSGELFF. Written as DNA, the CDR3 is TGTGCCAGCAGCTTTGGTGATTCCGGGGAGCTGTTTTTT.

Here the CDR3 DNA reads TGTGCCAGCAGTAGCGGGACCCAATTCTACGAGCAGTACTTC. Translated: CASSSGTQFYEQYF. V and J are TRBV3-1 (or the pseudogene TRBV3-2) and TRBJ2-7; 8 bases match TRBD2. The J segment lost 3 bases and the V segment lost 6 bases, leaving 7 bases of the junction unmatched. The CDR3 is 14 residues long. The V gene's germline CDR1 is LGHDT and CDR2 YNNKEL (reference sequence).

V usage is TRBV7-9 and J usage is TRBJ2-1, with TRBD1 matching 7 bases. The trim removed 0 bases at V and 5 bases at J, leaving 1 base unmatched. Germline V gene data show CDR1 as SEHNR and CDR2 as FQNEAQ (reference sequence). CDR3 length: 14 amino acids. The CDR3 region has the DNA TGTGCCAGCAGCTTAGCGGGGACAGACAATGAGCAGTTCTTC. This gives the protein CASSLAGTDNEQFF.

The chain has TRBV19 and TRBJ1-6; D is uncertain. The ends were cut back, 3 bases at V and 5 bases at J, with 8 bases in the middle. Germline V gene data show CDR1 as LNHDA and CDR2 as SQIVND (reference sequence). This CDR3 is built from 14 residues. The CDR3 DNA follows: TGTGCCAGTAGTATCGGGCATGATAATTCACCCCTCCACTTT. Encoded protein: CASSIGHDNSPLHF.

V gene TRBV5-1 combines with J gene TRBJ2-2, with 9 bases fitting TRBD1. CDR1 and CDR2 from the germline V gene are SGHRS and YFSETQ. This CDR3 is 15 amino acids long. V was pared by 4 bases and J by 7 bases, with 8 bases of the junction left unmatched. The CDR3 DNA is TGCGCCAGCAGCCGAATACAGGGGGCTGGCGGGGAGCTGTTTTTT. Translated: CASSRIQGAGGELFF.

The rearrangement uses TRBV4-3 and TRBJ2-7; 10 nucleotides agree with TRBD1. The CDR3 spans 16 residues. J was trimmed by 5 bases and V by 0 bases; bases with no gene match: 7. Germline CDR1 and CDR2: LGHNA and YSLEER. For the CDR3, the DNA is TGCGCCAGCAGCCAAGATCGGGACAGGGGAAGCAACGAGCAGTACTTC. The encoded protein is CASSQDRDRGSNEQYF.

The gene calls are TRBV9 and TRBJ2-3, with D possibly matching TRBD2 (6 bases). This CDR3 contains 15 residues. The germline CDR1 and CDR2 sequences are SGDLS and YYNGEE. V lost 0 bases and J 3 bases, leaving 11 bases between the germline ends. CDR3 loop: CASSVAPGETDTQYF. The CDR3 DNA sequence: TGTGCCAGCAGCGTAGCCCCGGGGGAAACAGATACGCAGTATTTT.

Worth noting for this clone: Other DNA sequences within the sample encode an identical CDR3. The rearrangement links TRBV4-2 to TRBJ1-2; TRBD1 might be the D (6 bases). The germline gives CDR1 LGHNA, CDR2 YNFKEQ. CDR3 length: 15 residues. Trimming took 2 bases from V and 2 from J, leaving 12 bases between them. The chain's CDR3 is CASSQRAGENYGYTF. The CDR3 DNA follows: TGTGCCAGCAGCCAACGAGCAGGGGAGAACTATGGCTACACCTTC.

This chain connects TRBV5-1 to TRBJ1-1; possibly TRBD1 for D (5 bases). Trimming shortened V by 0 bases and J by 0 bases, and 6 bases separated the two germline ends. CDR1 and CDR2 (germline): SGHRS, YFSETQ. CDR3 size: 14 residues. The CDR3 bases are TGCGCCAGCAGCTTGGCACAGGTGAACACTGAAGCTTTCTTT. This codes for CASSLAQVNTEAFF. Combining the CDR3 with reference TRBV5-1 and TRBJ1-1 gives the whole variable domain KAGVTQTPRYLIKTRGQQVTLSCSPISGHRSVSWYQQTPGQGLQFLFEYFSETQRNKGNFPGRFSGRQFSNSRSEMNVSTLELGDSALYLCASSLAQVNTEAFFGQGTRLTVV.

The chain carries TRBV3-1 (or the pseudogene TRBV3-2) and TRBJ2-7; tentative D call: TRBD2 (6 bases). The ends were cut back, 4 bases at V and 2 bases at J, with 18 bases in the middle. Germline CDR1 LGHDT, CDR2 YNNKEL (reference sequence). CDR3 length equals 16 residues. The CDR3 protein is CASSPGPGTATYEQYF. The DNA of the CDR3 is TGTGCCAGCAGCCCGGGACCCGGGACTGCTACCTACGAGCAGTACTTC.

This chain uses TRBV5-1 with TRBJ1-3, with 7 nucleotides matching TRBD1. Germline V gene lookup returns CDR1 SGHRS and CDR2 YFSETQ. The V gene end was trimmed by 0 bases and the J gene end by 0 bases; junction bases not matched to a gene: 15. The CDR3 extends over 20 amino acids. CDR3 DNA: TGCGCCAGCAGCTTGGTCCAGGGGGAAAGTCGGGAGAGCTCTGGAAACACCATATATTTT. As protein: CASSLVQGESRESSGNTIYF.

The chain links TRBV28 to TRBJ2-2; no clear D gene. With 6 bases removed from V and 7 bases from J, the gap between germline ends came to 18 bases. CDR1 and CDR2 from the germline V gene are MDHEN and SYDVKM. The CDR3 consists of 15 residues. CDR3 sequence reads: CASSPQEPRVGELFF. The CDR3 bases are TGTGCCAGCAGCCCCCAGGAGCCCCGCGTCGGGGAGCTGTTTTTT.

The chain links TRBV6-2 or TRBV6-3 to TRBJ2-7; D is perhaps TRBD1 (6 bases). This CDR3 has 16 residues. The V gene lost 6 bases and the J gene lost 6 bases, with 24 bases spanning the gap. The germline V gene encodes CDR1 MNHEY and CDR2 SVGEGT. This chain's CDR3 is CASSSARGSLLSEQYF. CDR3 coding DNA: TGTGCCAGCAGCTCCGCCAGGGGCTCCCTCCTGAGCGAGCAGTACTTC.

The CDR3 DNA sequence: TGTGCCAGCAGTTCTACAGGGAACTATGGCTACACCTTC. Amino acid sequence: CASSSTGNYGYTF. J is TRBJ1-2 and V is TRBV27, with D tentatively TRBD1 (6 bases). Germline CDR1 and CDR2: MNHEY and SMNVEV (reference sequence). V was pared by 4 bases and J by 2 bases, with 8 bases between. The CDR3 has 13 amino acids.

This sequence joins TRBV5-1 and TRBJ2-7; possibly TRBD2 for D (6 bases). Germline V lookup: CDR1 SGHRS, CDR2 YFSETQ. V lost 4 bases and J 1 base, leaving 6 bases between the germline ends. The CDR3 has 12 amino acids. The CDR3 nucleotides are TGCGCCAGCAGCGCGGGATCCTACGAGCAGTACTTC. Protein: CASSAGSYEQYF.

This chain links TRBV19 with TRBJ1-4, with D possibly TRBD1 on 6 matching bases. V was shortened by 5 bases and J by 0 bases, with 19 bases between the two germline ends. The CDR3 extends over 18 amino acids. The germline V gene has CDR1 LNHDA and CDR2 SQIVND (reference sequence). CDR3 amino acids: CASSAGGRDTTTNEKLFF. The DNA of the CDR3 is TGTGCCAGTAGTGCAGGAGGACGGGACACCACAACTAATGAAAAACTGTTTTTT.

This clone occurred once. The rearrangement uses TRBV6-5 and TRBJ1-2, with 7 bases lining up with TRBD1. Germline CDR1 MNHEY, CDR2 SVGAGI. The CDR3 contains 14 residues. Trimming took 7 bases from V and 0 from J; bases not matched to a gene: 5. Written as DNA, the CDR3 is TGTGCCAGCACCCGGACAGGAGCTAACTATGGCTACACCTTC. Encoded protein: CASTRTGANYGYTF.